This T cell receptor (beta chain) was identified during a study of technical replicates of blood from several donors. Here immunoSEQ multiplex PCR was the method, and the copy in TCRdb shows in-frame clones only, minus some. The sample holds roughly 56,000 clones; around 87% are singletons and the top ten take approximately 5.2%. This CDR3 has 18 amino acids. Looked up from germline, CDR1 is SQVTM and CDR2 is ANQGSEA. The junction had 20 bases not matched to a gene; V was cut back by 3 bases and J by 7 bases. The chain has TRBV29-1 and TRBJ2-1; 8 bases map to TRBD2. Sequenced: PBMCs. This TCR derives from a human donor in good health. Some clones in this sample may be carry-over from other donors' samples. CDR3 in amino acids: CSVDGGGRGGQIENEQFF. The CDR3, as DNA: TGCAGCGTTGACGGAGGAGGTCGGGGGGGGCAGATCGAAAATGAGCAGTTCTTC.